This T cell receptor (beta chain) appears in the sequencing data of a study of T cell responses to AZD1222 COVID-19 vaccine. Overall study results and limits: Breadth and depth of Spike-specific TCRs rose after two AZD1222 doses. At baseline, seropositivity was found in only 5 to 7 AZD1222 recipients. Most donors were white British and more were female, and clonal diversity was possibly underestimated.

CDR1 is GTSNPN, CDR2 SVGIG, per germline (reference sequence). The CDR3 totals 17 residues. V lost 2 bases, J lost 4 bases, and 13 bases stayed unmatched. Note on this clone: Its antigen is currently unknown.

Assay: immunoSEQ multiplex PCR; the TCRdb copy retains only in-frame clones and omits some. The sample carries over 45,000 clones, more than 75% recorded once. This chain connects TRBV30 to TRBJ2-5; 10 bases fit TRBD2. The sequenced sample was peripheral blood, obtained on day 0 of AZD1222 vaccination. The receptor was isolated from an adult in good health. CDR3 nucleotide sequence: TGTGCCTGGAGTCCTGGGCCCAGCGGGAGGGTAGGAGAGACCCAGTACTTC. Amino acids: CAWSPGPSGRVGETQYF.